What follows describes a single TCR beta chain. V shed 4 bases and J shed 7 bases, with 13 bases lying between them. The CDR3 loop spans 13 amino acids. CDR1 is MNHEY and CDR2 is SMNVEV in the germline V gene (reference sequence). The authors' processing: For nucleated cells, counts were estimated from reference gene primer amplification. Measured with immunoSEQ multiplex PCR; TCRdb has only the in-frame clones, and not every one. That table is the source of V, J and clone size, and D and trimming were worked out from the DNA. This repertoire shows approximately 230,000 clones, about 85% found once; its top ten account for 3% to 3.5%. This record belongs to a study of blood T cell repertoires in COVID-19. In the study overall: The samples span acute and convalescent COVID-19 from the United States, Italy and Spain. From T cells, B-cell-depleted T cells, or PBMCs came the material, which was cDNA or gDNA.

The receptor was isolated from a man aged 18 to 35 with active or convalescent COVID-19. The rearrangement uses TRBV27 and TRBJ1-2; perhaps TRBD1 as D (6 bases). Specimen: peripheral blood. CDR3 sequence (DNA): TGTGCCAGCAGTTCTACAGGGTATCGTGGCTACACCTTC. Translated, it gives CASSSTGYRGYTF.